This T cell receptor (beta chain) was observed in a study of cytomegalovirus exposure and HLA in healthy donors. The ends lost 6 bases at V and 0 bases at J; junction bases unmatched: 11. Germline assignment: CDR1 MDHEN and CDR2 SYDVKM. The CDR3 totals 17 residues. PCR primers comprised 60 Vbeta and 13 Jbeta primers. TCRdb's table, derived via immunoSEQ multiplex PCR, lists solely in-frame clones and lacks some. The sample comprises some 100,000 clones, around 74% of which are singletons, and 2.5% to 3.5% rests with the top ten. The V call is TRBV28, the J call TRBJ1-5, with TRBD1 identical over 7 bases. The receptor was isolated from a female donor in good health and CMV-seropositive. Sample: PBMCs. The CDR3 DNA reads TGTGCCAGCAGCCCCGGACAGGTCCCTTATAGCAATCAGCCCCAGCATTTT. Translating it yields CASSPGQVPYSNQPQHF.